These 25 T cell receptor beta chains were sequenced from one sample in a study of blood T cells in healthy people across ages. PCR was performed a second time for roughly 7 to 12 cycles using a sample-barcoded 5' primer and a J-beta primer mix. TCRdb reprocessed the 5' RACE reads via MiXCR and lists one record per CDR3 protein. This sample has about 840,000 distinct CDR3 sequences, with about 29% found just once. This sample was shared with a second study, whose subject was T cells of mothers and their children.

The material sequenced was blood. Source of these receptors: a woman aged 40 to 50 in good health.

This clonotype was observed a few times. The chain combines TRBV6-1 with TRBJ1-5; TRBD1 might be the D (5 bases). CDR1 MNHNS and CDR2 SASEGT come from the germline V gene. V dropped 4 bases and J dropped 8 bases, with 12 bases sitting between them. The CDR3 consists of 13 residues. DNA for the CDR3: TGTGCCAGCAGTGGCGGCCGGGGGGAGCCCCAGCATTTT. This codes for CASSGGRGEPQHF.

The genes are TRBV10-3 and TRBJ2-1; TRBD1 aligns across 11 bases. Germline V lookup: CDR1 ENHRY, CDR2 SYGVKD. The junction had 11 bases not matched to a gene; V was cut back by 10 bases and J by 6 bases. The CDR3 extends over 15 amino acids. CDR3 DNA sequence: TGTGCCAGCAGCATGGGACAGGGGGATGTCAATGAGCAGTTCTTC. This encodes CASSMGQGDVNEQFF.

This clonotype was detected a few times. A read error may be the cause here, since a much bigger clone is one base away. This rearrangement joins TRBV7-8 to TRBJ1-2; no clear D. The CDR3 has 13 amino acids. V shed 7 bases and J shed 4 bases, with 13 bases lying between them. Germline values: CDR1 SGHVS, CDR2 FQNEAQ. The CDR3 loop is CASNFKGSYGYTF. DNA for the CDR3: TGTGCCAGCAACTTCAAGGGTAGCTATGGCTACACCTTC.

The CDR3 loop is CASSVGPSGETQYF. The CDR3 DNA is TGTGCCAGCAGCGTAGGTCCTAGCGGGGAGACCCAGTACTTC. The chain uses TRBV9 and TRBJ2-5; 8 bases agree with TRBD2. The CDR3 loop spans 14 amino acids. The germline V gene encodes CDR1 SGDLS and CDR2 YYNGEE. Germline trimming cut 0 bases from V and 5 bases from J; bases unmatched to any gene: 3.

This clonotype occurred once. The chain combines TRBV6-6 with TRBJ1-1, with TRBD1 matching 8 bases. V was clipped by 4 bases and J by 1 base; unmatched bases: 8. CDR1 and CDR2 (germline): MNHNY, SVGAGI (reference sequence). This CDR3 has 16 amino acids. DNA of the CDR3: TGTGCCAGCAGTTTCTCAGGACAGGGAAAGAACACTGAAGCTTTCTTT. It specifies CASSFSGQGKNTEAFF.

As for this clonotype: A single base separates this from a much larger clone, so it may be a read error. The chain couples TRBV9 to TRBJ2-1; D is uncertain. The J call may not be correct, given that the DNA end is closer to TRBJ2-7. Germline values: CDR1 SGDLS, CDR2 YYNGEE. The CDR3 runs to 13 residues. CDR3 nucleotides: TGTGCCAGCAGCGTGAGCTCCTACAATGAGCAGTACTTC. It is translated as CASSVSSYNEQYF.

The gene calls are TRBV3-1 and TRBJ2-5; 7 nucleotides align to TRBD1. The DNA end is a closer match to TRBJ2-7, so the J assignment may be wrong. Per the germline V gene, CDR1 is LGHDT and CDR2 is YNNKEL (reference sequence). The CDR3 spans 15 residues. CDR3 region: CASSQDVGQSYEQYF. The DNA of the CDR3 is TGTGCCAGCAGCCAAGATGTGGGACAGAGCTACGAGCAGTACTTC.

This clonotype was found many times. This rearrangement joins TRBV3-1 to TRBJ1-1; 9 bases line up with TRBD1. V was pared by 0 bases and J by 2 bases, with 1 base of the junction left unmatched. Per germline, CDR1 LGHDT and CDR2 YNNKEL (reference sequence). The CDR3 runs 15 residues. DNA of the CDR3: TGTGCCAGCAGCCAAGAAACAGGGGGCAACACTGAAGCTTTCTTT. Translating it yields CASSQETGGNTEAFF.

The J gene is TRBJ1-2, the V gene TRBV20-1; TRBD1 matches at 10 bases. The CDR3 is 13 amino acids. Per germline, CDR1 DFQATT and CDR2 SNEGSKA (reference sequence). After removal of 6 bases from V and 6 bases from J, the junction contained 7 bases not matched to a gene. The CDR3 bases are TGCAGTGCACGGACAGGGGGGACCCATGGCTACACCTTC. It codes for CSARTGGTHGYTF.

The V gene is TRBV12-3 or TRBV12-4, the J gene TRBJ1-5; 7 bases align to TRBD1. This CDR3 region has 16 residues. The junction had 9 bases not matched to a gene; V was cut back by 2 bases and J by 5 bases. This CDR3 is CASSLNRGGGDQPQHF. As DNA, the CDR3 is TGTGCCAGCAGTTTAAACAGGGGTGGTGGCGATCAGCCCCAGCATTTT.

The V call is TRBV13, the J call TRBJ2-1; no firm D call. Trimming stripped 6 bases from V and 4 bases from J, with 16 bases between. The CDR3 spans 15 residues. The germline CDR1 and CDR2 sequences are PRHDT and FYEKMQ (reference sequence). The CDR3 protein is CASSSPMVAYNEQFF. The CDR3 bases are TGTGCCAGCAGTAGCCCGATGGTCGCTTACAATGAGCAGTTCTTC.

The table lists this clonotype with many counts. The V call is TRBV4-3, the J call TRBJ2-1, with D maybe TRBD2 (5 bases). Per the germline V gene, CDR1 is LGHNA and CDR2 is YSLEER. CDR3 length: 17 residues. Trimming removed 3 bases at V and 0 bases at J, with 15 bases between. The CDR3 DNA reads TGCGCCAGCAGCCAGCGGGCCCTTGGGTACTCCTACAATGAGCAGTTCTTC. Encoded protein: CASSQRALGYSYNEQFF.

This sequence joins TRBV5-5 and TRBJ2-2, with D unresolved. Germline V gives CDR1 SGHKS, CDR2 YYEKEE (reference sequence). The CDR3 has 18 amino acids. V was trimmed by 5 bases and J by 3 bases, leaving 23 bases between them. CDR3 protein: CASSHRVQARRDTGELFF. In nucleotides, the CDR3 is TGTGCCAGCAGTCACCGGGTCCAGGCACGCCGGGACACCGGGGAGCTGTTTTTT.

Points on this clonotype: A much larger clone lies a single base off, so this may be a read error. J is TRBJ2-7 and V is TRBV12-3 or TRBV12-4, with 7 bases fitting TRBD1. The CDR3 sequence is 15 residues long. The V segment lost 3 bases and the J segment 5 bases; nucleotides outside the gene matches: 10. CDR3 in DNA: TGTGCCAGCAGTTTGGGGACAGTGGCGGCTGACGAGCAGTACTTC. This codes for CASSLGTVAADEQYF.

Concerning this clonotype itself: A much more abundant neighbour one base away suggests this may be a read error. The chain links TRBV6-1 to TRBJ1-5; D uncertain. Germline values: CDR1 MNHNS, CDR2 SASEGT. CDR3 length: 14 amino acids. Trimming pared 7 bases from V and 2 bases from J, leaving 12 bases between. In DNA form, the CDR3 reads TGTGCCAGCATTGCGTTTGGGGGCAATCAGCCCCAGCATTTT. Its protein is CASIAFGGNQPQHF.

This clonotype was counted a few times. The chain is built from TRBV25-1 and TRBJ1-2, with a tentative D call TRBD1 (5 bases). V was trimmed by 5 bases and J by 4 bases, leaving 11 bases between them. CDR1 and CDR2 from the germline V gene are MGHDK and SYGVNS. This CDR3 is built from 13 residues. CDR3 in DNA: TGTGCCAGCAGTCAGGGAGTGGGCTATGGCTACACCTTC. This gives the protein CASSQGVGYGYTF.

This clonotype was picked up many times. The CDR3, as DNA: TGTGCCAGCAGCTCGAGACAGGGGGCCTACAATGAGCAGTTCTTC. Its translation: CASSSRQGAYNEQFF. J is TRBJ2-1 and V is TRBV7-3; 9 bases map to TRBD1. With V trimmed by 4 bases and J by 2 bases, 3 bases remained unmatched. Germline CDR1 reads SGHTA; CDR2 reads FQGTGA. CDR3 size: 15 residues.

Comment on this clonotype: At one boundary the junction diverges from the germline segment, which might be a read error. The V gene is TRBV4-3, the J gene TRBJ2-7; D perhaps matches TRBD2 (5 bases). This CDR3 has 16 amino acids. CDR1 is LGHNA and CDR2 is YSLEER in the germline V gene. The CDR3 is CASSQDLGKGTYEQDF. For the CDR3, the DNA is TGCGCCAGCAGCCAGGATCTCGGGAAGGGTACCTACGAGCAGGACTTC.

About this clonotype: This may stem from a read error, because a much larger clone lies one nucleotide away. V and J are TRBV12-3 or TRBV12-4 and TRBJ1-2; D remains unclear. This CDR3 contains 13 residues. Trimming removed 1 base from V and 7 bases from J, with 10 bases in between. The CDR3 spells CASSLGEGSGYTF. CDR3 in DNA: TGTGCCAGCAGTTTAGGAGAAGGGAGTGGCTACACCTTC.

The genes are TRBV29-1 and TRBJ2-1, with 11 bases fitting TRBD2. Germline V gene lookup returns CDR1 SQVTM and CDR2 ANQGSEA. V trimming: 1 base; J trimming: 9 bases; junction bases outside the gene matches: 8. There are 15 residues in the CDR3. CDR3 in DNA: TGCAGCGTTGAAGGGGCTAGCGGGAGGATGGTTGAGCAGTTCTTC. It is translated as CSVEGASGRMVEQFF.

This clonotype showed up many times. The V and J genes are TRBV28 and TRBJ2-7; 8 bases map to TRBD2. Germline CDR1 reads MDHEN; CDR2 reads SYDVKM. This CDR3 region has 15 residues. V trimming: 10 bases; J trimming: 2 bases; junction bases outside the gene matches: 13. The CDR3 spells CATRTGGGSAYEQYF. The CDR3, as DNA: TGTGCCACCCGGACCGGGGGGGGATCGGCCTACGAGCAGTACTTC.

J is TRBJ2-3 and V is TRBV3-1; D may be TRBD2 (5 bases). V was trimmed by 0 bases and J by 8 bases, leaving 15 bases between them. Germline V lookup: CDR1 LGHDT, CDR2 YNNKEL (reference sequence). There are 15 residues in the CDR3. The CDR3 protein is CASSQEAAFLGTQYF. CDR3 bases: TGTGCCAGCAGCCAAGAAGCGGCCTTCCTTGGTACGCAGTATTTT.

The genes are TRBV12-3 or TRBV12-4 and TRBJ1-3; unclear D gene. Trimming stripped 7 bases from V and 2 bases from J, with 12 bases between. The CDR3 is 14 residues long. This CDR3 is CASIGRVTGNTIYF. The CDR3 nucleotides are TGTGCCAGCATCGGCCGCGTCACTGGAAACACCATATATTTT.

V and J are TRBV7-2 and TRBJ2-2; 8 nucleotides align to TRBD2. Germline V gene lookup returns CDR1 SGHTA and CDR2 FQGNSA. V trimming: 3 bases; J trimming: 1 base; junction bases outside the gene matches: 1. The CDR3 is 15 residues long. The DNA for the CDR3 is TGTGCCAGCAGCTTGGGACTAGGGAACACCGGGGAGCTGTTTTTT. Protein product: CASSLGLGNTGELFF.

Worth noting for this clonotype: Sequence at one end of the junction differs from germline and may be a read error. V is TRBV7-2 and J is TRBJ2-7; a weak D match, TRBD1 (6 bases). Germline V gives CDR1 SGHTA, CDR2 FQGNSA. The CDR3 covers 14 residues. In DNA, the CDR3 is TGTGCCAGCAGCTTAAGTAGGGGGTCCTACGAGCGGTACTTC. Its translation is CASSLSRGSYERYF.